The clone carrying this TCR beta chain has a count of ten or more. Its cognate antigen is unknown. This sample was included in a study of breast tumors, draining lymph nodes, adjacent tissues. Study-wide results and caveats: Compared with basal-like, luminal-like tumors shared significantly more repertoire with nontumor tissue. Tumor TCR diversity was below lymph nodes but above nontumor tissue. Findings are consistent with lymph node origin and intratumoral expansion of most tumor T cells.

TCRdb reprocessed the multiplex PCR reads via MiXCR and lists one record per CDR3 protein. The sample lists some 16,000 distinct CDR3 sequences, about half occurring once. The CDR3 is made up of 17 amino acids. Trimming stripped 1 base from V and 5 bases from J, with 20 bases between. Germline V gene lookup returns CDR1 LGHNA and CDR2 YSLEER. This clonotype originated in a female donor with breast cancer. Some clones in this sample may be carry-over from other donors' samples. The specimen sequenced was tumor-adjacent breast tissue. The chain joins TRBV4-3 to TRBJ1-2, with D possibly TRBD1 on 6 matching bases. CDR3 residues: CASSQASRWAGEYGYTF. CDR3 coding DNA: TGCGCCAGCAGCCAAGCATCCCGCTGGGCAGGGGAGTATGGCTACACCTTC.